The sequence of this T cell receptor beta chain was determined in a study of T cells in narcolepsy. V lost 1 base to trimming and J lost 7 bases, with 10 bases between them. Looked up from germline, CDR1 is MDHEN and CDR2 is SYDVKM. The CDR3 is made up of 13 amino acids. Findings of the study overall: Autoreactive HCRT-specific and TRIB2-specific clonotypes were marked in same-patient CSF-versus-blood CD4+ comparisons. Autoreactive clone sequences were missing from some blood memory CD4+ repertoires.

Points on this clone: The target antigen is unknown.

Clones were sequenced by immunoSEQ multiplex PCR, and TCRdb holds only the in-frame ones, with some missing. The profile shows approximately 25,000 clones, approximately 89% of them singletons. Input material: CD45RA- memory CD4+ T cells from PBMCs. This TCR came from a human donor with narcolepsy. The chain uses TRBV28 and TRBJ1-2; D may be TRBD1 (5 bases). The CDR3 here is CASSLSGFGGYTF. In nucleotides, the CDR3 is TGTGCCAGCAGTTTATCAGGGTTCGGTGGCTACACCTTC.